Detailed here is one T cell receptor (beta chain). TCRdb fed the RACE reads into MiXCR, producing one record per CDR3 protein. This table holds about 57,000 distinct CDR3 sequences, about 9.6% found once. Germline assignment: CDR1 ENHRY and CDR2 SYGVKD. The CDR3 contains 17 residues. V lost 6 bases and J lost 0; bases outside the gene matches: 7. The entry originates in a study of human T cells and chemical hapten exposure. Time point reported: patch test 1, 2 weeks after DPC sensitization. Specified treatment: therapeutic diphenylcyclopropenone sensitization with weekly scalp DPC. The source material was whole blood, sampled in connection with sensitization to the hapten diphenylcyclopropenone (DPC). The chain uses TRBV10-3 and TRBJ2-2, with 10 positions matching TRBD2. This sequence was found in a woman aged 40 to 50 with alopecia areata. Some clones in this sample may be carry-over from other donors' samples. DNA for the CDR3: TGTGCCATCAGACAACACACTAGCGGGGCGAACACCGGGGAGCTGTTTTTT. It codes for CAIRQHTSGANTGELFF.